What follows are 12 T cell receptor beta chains derived from one specimen sequenced in a study of T cells in Graves' hyperthyroidism and ophthalmopathy. Amplified TCR beta CDR3 regions came from RNA transcripts. The HTBI set primed first-round TCR CDR3 RT-PCR. TCRdb processed the multiplex PCR reads anew with MiXCR; each CDR3 protein has one entry. The sample yields nearly 110,000 distinct CDR3 sequences, approximately 15% seen once. Sequencing used blood. The receptor set was obtained from a woman between 45 and 65 years old with Graves' hyperthyroidism.

Remarks on this clonotype: Possible read error: a much larger clone is one base away. The chain combines TRBV7-2 with TRBJ2-3; D is unresolved. There are 13 residues in the CDR3. Germline values: CDR1 SGHTA, CDR2 FQGNSA. The V end lost 4 bases, the J end lost 4 bases, and 9 bases lay between the germline ends. The CDR3 protein is CASSSYHPDTQYF. CDR3 DNA sequence: TGTGCCAGCAGCTCGTATCACCCAGATACGCAGTATTTT.

The table lists this clonotype with many counts. The chain links TRBV11-2 to TRBJ2-1; D uncertain. There are 13 residues in the CDR3. V was trimmed by 1 base and J by 5 bases, leaving 6 bases between them. In germline, CDR1 is SGHAT, CDR2 FQNNGV. The DNA of the CDR3 is TGTGCCAGCAGCTTAGTGCAGAACAATGAGCAGTTCTTC. It encodes CASSLVQNNEQFF.

This rearrangement joins TRBV20-1 to TRBJ2-5, with D perhaps TRBD2 (5 bases). The CDR3 totals 13 residues. The germline V gene encodes CDR1 DFQATT and CDR2 SNEGSKA (reference sequence). V dropped 2 bases and J dropped 3 bases, with 10 bases sitting between them. CDR3 sequence: CSARRGLKETQYF. CDR3 sequence (DNA): TGCAGTGCTAGACGTGGACTTAAAGAGACCCAGTACTTC.

To note about this clonotype: This may be a read error, as it is one base from a much larger clone. This chain uses TRBV19 with TRBJ1-1, with a tentative D call TRBD1 (5 bases). The germline V gene encodes CDR1 LNHDA and CDR2 SQIVND (reference sequence). The CDR3 runs 16 residues. The CDR3 loop reads CAGSIDQGSLNTEAFF. CDR3 nucleotide sequence: TGTGCCGGTAGTATAGATCAGGGCAGCTTGAACACTGAAGCTTTCTTT.

This clonotype was found many times. This sequence joins TRBV7-9 and TRBJ2-3; D not resolved. Germline loops: CDR1 SEHNR, CDR2 FQNEAQ (reference sequence). The CDR3 length is 15 residues. V lost 2 bases and J lost 0, with 9 bases in between. The CDR3 DNA follows: TGTGCCAGCAGCTTATATGTGACTAGCACAGATACGCAGTATTTT. This sequence encodes CASSLYVTSTDTQYF.

This clonotype has ten or more counts. The chain carries TRBV10-3 and TRBJ2-3; 9 positions agree with TRBD2. The V gene end was trimmed by 7 bases and the J gene end by 1 base; junction bases not matched to a gene: 6. The CDR3 has 15 residues. Germline V gene lookup returns CDR1 ENHRY and CDR2 SYGVKD. CDR3 nucleotides: TGTGCCATCACCCCGACTAGCGGAGGCACAGATACGCAGTATTTT. It encodes CAITPTSGGTDTQYF.

This clonotype was seen ten or more times. CDR3 sequence reads: CASQGHSNYGYTF. In DNA, the CDR3 is TGCGCCAGTCAGGGACATTCTAACTATGGCTACACCTTC. The chain uses TRBV10-2 and TRBJ1-2; a weak D match, TRBD1 (6 bases). This CDR3 is 13 amino acids long. In germline, CDR1 is WSHSY, CDR2 SAAADI. With 9 bases removed from V and 0 bases from J, the gap between germline ends came to 11 bases.

This clonotype was seen ten or more times. The chain links TRBV4-2 to TRBJ1-4; D uncertain. The CDR3 spans 13 residues. Trimming removed 4 bases from V and 0 bases from J, with 3 bases in between. Germline V lookup: CDR1 LGHNA, CDR2 YNFKEQ. CDR3 DNA: TGTGCCAGCAGCCGCGCAACTAATGAAAAACTGTTTTTT. Translation gives CASSRATNEKLFF.

The V and J genes are TRBV12-5 and TRBJ2-1; D is perhaps TRBD1 (5 bases). Germline V gene sequence: CDR1 LGHNT, CDR2 FRNRAP. The V end was cut by 2 bases, the J end by 7 bases, with 6 bases between. CDR3 length equals 12 residues. The CDR3 DNA reads as TGTGCTAGTGGTTTGTCAGGGAATGAGCAGTTCTTC. Encoded protein: CASGLSGNEQFF.

The table lists this clonotype with a few counts. The chain is built from TRBV19 and TRBJ2-1; D is ambiguous. Trimming removed 5 bases at V and 9 bases at J, with 8 bases between. The CDR3 extends over 11 amino acids. Germline V CDR1 and CDR2: LNHDA, SQIVND (reference sequence). DNA of the CDR3: TGTGCCAGTAGTTTAGGCCTTGAGCAGTTCTTC. It translates to CASSLGLEQFF.

V gene TRBV11-2 combines with J gene TRBJ1-2; D is unresolved. Looked up from germline, CDR1 is SGHAT and CDR2 is FQNNGV. Trimming stripped 0 bases from V and 4 bases from J, with 12 bases between. The CDR3 has 15 amino acids. The CDR3 nucleotides read TGTGCCAGCAGCTTAGATGTAGGGAACCCCTATGGCTACACCTTC. As protein: CASSLDVGNPYGYTF.

V is TRBV6-1 and J is TRBJ2-7; either TRBD1 or TRBD2 may supply D (5 bases each). The V end lost 2 bases, the J end lost 3 bases, and 11 bases lay between the germline ends. CDR3 size: 14 residues. Germline CDR1 and CDR2: MNHNS and SASEGT. The CDR3 DNA is TGTGCCAGCAGTGAACAGGGACGAGGCTACGAGCAGTACTTC. This sequence encodes CASSEQGRGYEQYF.